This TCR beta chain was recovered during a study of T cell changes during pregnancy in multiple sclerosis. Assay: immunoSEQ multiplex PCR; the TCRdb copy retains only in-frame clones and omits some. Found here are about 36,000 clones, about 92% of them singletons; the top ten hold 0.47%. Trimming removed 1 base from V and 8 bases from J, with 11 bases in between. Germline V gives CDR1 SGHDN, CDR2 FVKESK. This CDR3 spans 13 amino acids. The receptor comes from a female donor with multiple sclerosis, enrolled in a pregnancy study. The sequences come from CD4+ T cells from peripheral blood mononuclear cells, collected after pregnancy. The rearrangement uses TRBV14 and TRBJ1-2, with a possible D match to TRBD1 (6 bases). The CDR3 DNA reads TGTGCCAGCAGCCAAGTTCGGGGGGCAGGCTACACCTTC. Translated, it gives CASSQVRGAGYTF. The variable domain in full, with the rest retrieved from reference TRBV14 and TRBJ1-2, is EAGVTQFPSHSVIEKGQTVTLRCDPISGHDNLYWYRRVMGKEIKFLLHFVKESKQDESGMPNNRFLAERTGGTYSTLKVQPAELEDSGVYFCASSQVRGAGYTFGSGTRLTVV.